A single sample is the source of the 16 T cell receptor beta chains below, sequenced in a study of T cells in Graves' hyperthyroidism and ophthalmopathy. TCR beta CDR3 regions were amplified from RNA. HTBI primers were the set used in a first-round RT-PCR of the TCR CDR3. One entry per CDR3 protein, called by TCRdb with MiXCR from the multiplex PCR reads. In the table there are some 690,000 distinct CDR3 sequences, roughly 17% of which are singletons. The sequenced sample was blood. These receptors were taken from a man aged 50-60 years with Graves' hyperthyroidism.

Points on this clonotype: At one boundary the junction diverges from the germline segment, which might be a read error. The chain employs TRBV19 and TRBJ2-6; TRBD1 is a possible D gene (5 bases). Germline V gene data show CDR1 as LNHDA and CDR2 as SQIVND (reference sequence). The CDR3 has 16 amino acids. This CDR3 is CASSIELISGANVLTF. Here the CDR3 DNA reads TGTGCCAGTAGTATAGAGCTCATCTCTGGGGCCAACGTCCTAACTTTC.

This clonotype was observed a handful of times. The V and J genes are TRBV20-1 and TRBJ2-5, with 7 bases that match TRBD2. V was pared by 2 bases and J by 1 base, with 4 bases of the junction left unmatched. The CDR3 length is 14 residues. Germline loops: CDR1 DFQATT, CDR2 SNEGSKA (reference sequence). This chain's CDR3 is CSARIAGLQETQYF. The CDR3 nucleotides are TGCAGTGCTAGAATAGCGGGTCTCCAAGAGACCCAGTACTTC.

This clonotype was recorded a few times. The chain couples TRBV30 to TRBJ1-6, with D uncertain. The CDR3 extends over 14 amino acids. Germline CDR1 is GTSNPN and CDR2 is SVGIG (reference sequence). V was trimmed by 3 bases and J by 12 bases, leaving 18 bases between them. Written as DNA, the CDR3 is TGTGCCTGGAGGACCCTCGACCGATGGGAACCCCTCCACTTT. This codes for CAWRTLDRWEPLHF.

The chain couples TRBV29-1 to TRBJ2-1; perhaps D is TRBD1 or TRBD2 (7 bases each). Trimming shortened V by 8 bases and J by 9 bases, and 17 bases separated the two germline ends. The CDR3 is made up of 12 amino acids. Germline CDR1 and CDR2: SQVTM and ANQGSEA. The CDR3: CSLQGGMSEQFF. As DNA, the CDR3 is TGCAGCCTCCAGGGGGGGATGTCTGAGCAGTTCTTC.

This clonotype was counted at least ten times. This chain links TRBV27 with TRBJ1-4; 7 bases are a match to TRBD1. Germline lookup yields CDR1 MNHEY and CDR2 SMNVEV (reference sequence). CDR3 length: 14 residues. Trimming cost V 5 bases and J 8 bases; bases outside gene matches: 8. The CDR3 sequence is CASSHQGVREKLFF. The CDR3 coding sequence is TGTGCCAGCAGTCACCAGGGGGTTCGGGAAAAACTGTTTTTT.

This clonotype occurred a few times. The chain has TRBV7-9 and TRBJ1-6, with 7 bases that match TRBD1. Germline CDR1 is SEHNR and CDR2 is FQNEAQ (reference sequence). The CDR3 runs to 12 residues. After removal of 5 bases from V and 10 bases from J, the junction contained 2 bases not matched to a gene. The CDR3 is CASSQTGSPLHF. In nucleotides, the CDR3 is TGTGCCAGCAGCCAGACAGGGTCACCCCTCCACTTT.

V is TRBV5-4 and J is TRBJ2-7; D remains unclear. Per the germline V gene, CDR1 is SGHNT and CDR2 is YYREEE (reference sequence). V gave up 4 bases and J gave up 1 base, with 6 bases separating them. The CDR3 totals 12 residues. The CDR3 is CASSVESYEQYF. The CDR3 nucleotides are TGTGCCAGCAGCGTCGAATCCTACGAGCAGTACTTC.

Many counts were recorded for this clonotype. This chain connects TRBV7-3 to TRBJ2-1; 7 bases are shared with TRBD2. CDR1 is SGHTA, CDR2 FQGTGA, per germline. V was clipped by 5 bases and J by 9 bases; unmatched bases: 13. This CDR3 contains 15 residues. CDR3: CASSELSYGRSEQFF. The CDR3 nucleotides are TGTGCCAGCAGCGAACTGTCCTACGGGAGGTCTGAGCAGTTCTTC.

This sequence joins TRBV5-1 and TRBJ2-2, with D maybe TRBD1 (6 bases). V lost 9 bases, J lost 1 base, and 13 bases lay in between. Germline values: CDR1 SGHRS, CDR2 YFSETQ. CDR3 length equals 14 residues. CDR3 bases: TGCGCCAACGACTACAGGGTGAACACCGGGGAGCTGTTTTTT. Translating gives CANDYRVNTGELFF.

This clonotype was counted only a few times. The chain combines TRBV6-1 with TRBJ2-7; a weak D match, TRBD1 (5 bases). Trimming removed 2 bases at V and 1 base at J, with 9 bases between. Germline V lookup: CDR1 MNHNS, CDR2 SASEGT. This CDR3 has 14 residues. This CDR3 is CASSELQESYEQYF. The CDR3, as DNA: TGTGCCAGCAGTGAACTACAGGAATCCTACGAGCAGTACTTC.

Only a few counts were recorded for this clonotype. The CDR3 sequence: CASSGLAGTTDTQYF. In DNA form, the CDR3 reads TGTGCCAGCAGCGGACTAGCGGGAACAACAGATACGCAGTATTTT. The chain is built from TRBV7-9 and TRBJ2-3; TRBD2 aligns across 12 bases. V trimming: 5 bases; J trimming: 3 bases; junction bases outside the gene matches: 3. This CDR3 contains 15 residues. Per the germline V gene, CDR1 is SEHNR and CDR2 is FQNEAQ (reference sequence).

The J gene is TRBJ1-2, the V gene TRBV7-2; no clear D gene. The CDR3 has 11 residues. The V gene lost 1 base and the J gene lost 7 bases, with 4 bases spanning the gap. CDR1 is SGHTA and CDR2 is FQGNSA in the germline V gene. The CDR3 sequence: CASSLVAGYTF. The CDR3 nucleotides read TGTGCCAGCAGCTTAGTGGCTGGCTACACCTTC.

This clonotype was counted at least ten times. The chain recombines TRBV28 with TRBJ2-7; 7 nucleotides align to TRBD1. The CDR3 totals 15 residues. Per germline, CDR1 MDHEN and CDR2 SYDVKM. Unmatched junction bases numbered 11, after V lost 9 bases and J lost 0 bases. Here the CDR3 reads CASSTGTENSYEQYF. CDR3 coding DNA: TGTGCCAGTAGTACCGGGACAGAAAACTCCTACGAGCAGTACTTC.

This clonotype has at least ten counts. The junction departs from germline at one end; a sequencing error may be responsible. The rearrangement joins TRBV28 to TRBJ2-7; tentatively, D is TRBD1 (5 bases). In germline, CDR1 is MDHEN, CDR2 SYDVKM. This CDR3 has 13 residues. DNA for the CDR3: TGTGCCAGCAGTTTAACCCCCAGGGTCGAGAAGTACTTC. It yields the protein CASSLTPRVEKYF.

This clonotype was seen ten or more times. The chain employs TRBV28 and TRBJ2-2; D gene uncertain. The V gene lost 7 bases and the J gene lost 0 bases, with 18 bases spanning the gap. There are 17 residues in the CDR3. Germline assignment: CDR1 MDHEN and CDR2 SYDVKM. CDR3 nucleotide sequence: TGTGCCAGCAACTCATATCCCCCGACGACGAACACCGGGGAGCTGTTTTTT. It encodes CASNSYPPTTNTGELFF.

Details on this clonotype: Possible read error: a much larger clone is one base away. The chain joins TRBV7-9 to TRBJ2-7; 10 nucleotides line up with TRBD2. Germline V gives CDR1 SEHNR, CDR2 FQNEAQ (reference sequence). This CDR3 has 14 amino acids. Trimming took 6 bases from V and 7 from J; bases not matched to a gene: 9. The CDR3 here is CASRRLAGAKEQYF. In nucleotides, the CDR3 is TGTGCCAGCAGACGCCTAGCGGGAGCGAAGGAGCAGTACTTC.